A single sample is the source of the 11 T cell receptor beta chains below, sequenced in a study of T-cell memory formation after mild COVID-19. MiXCR, applied by TCRdb to the 5' RACE reads, yields one record per CDR3 protein. The table lists hundreds of thousands of distinct CDR3 sequences, around a sixth of them singletons. Sequenced: PBMCs or a T cell subset sorted from them (not recorded which). Receptors originate from a young man who had mild COVID-19 (a few samples of this study predate the infection). Cell type and time point are not known.

The rearrangement links TRBV5-1 to TRBJ1-1; D uncertain. The CDR3 loop spans 14 amino acids. Germline V gene data show CDR1 as SGHRS and CDR2 as YFSETQ. The V gene lost 5 bases and the J gene lost 3 bases, with 14 bases spanning the gap. The CDR3, as DNA: TGCGCCAGCAGAGGACGCCTGGCTGACACTGAAGCTTTCTTT. Amino acids: CASRGRLADTEAFF.

This clonotype was seen only a few times. This rearrangement joins TRBV11-2 to TRBJ2-7; D call uncertain. Germline assignment: CDR1 SGHAT and CDR2 FQNNGV. The V and J ends lost 3 bases and 2 bases respectively, with 8 bases between them. CDR3 length: 13 residues. The CDR3 sequence is CASSFERTYEQYV. The CDR3 bases are TGTGCCAGCAGCTTCGAACGGACCTACGAGCAGTACGTC.

The V gene is TRBV6-1, the J gene TRBJ2-7; TRBD2 matches 7 bases. This CDR3 has 15 residues. V shed 8 bases, J shed 4 bases, and the junction held 14 bases outside the gene matches. Germline V gives CDR1 MNHNS, CDR2 SASEGT. CDR3 loop: CASFDGGTTPYEQYF. In DNA, the CDR3 is TGTGCCAGCTTTGACGGGGGGACTACCCCTTACGAGCAGTACTTC.

V gene TRBV6-2 or TRBV6-3 combines with J gene TRBJ2-2; D remains unclear. V was pared by 5 bases and J by 2 bases, with 9 bases between. The CDR3 has 14 residues. Germline V gives CDR1 MNHEY, CDR2 SVGEGT. Written as DNA, the CDR3 is TGTGCCAGCAGTCCCGACATAAACACCGGGGAGCTGTTTTTT. It specifies CASSPDINTGELFF.

This clonotype was detected many times. The chain recombines TRBV20-1 with TRBJ2-5, with TRBD2 matching over 10 bases. This CDR3 comprises 16 residues. Looked up from germline, CDR1 is DFQATT and CDR2 is SNEGSKA (reference sequence). The V gene end was trimmed by 5 bases and the J gene end by 5 bases; junction bases not matched to a gene: 14. CDR3 coding DNA: TGCAGTGCTCCTATACTAGCGGGGCACCGCCCGGAGACCCAGTACTTC. It codes for CSAPILAGHRPETQYF.

The chain combines TRBV5-5 with TRBJ1-1; D not certain. The V end was cut by 0 bases, the J end by 3 bases, with 6 bases between. Germline loops: CDR1 SGHKS, CDR2 YYEKEE (reference sequence). This CDR3 has 13 amino acids. The CDR3 spells CASSLATDTEAFF. The CDR3 nucleotides are TGTGCCAGCAGCTTGGCCACAGACACTGAAGCTTTCTTT. Complete variable domain (other parts from reference TRBV5-5 and TRBJ1-1): DAGVTQSPTHLIKTRGQQVTLRCSPISGHKSVSWYQQVLGQGPQFIFQYYEKEERGRGNFPDRFSARQFPNYSSELNVNALLLGDSALYLCASSLATDTEAFFGQGTRLTVV.

This clonotype was detected only a few times. The chain couples TRBV20-1 to TRBJ2-7; 8 bases map to TRBD1. V gave up 3 bases and J gave up 1 base; unmatched junction bases: 8. This CDR3 has 15 residues. Looked up from germline, CDR1 is DFQATT and CDR2 is SNEGSKA (reference sequence). The CDR3, as DNA: TGCAGTGCTAGGCCCGGGACAGGAGGTTCCTACGAGCAGTACGTC. Its translation: CSARPGTGGSYEQYV.

J is TRBJ1-5 and V is TRBV7-9; D not certain. The germline V gene has CDR1 SEHNR and CDR2 FQNEAQ (reference sequence). Deletions cut 5 bases from V and 5 bases from J, with 13 bases between. The CDR3 contains 14 residues. The CDR3 region is CASSRTEAYQPQHF. The CDR3 DNA reads as TGTGCCAGCAGCAGGACGGAGGCGTATCAGCCCCAGCATTTT.

This chain connects TRBV28 to TRBJ2-7, with 13 bases matching TRBD2. Germline lookup yields CDR1 MDHEN and CDR2 SYDVKM. There are 15 residues in the CDR3. With V trimmed by 6 bases and J by 3 bases, 5 bases remained unmatched. The CDR3 loop is CASSLGTSGDYEQYV. The DNA of the CDR3 is TGTGCCAGCAGCCTCGGGACTAGCGGGGACTACGAGCAGTACGTC.

The genes are TRBV6-2 or TRBV6-3 and TRBJ2-1, with 10 bases that match TRBD2. The CDR3 extends over 16 amino acids. Germline V lookup: CDR1 MNHEY, CDR2 SVGEGT. Germline trimming cut 4 bases from V and 4 bases from J; bases unmatched to any gene: 7. The CDR3 here is CASSSLLLAGYNEQFF. CDR3 sequence (DNA): TGTGCCAGCAGTTCACTCTTACTAGCGGGGTACAATGAGCAGTTCTTC.

The J gene is TRBJ2-7, the V gene TRBV4-1; a weak D match, TRBD1 (5 bases). The CDR3 totals 14 residues. CDR1 MGHRA and CDR2 YSYEKL come from the germline V gene. Trimming stripped 7 bases from V and 3 bases from J, with 16 bases between. The CDR3 sequence: CASKVGRADYEQYF. The DNA for the CDR3 is TGCGCCAGCAAGGTCGGCAGGGCCGACTACGAGCAGTACTTC.